This TCR beta chain was identified during a study of blood T cell repertoires in COVID-19 (dated by TCRdb to the early 2020s). Regarding the research as a whole: Samples from collaborators originated in the United States, Italy and Spain and spanned both the acute and convalescent phases of COVID-19. Where available, HLA class I and class II types were taken from metadata supplied by the sample provider and were not determined by assay-based typing. The sample metadata nearly always contained a de-identified subject ID, COVID-19 status, age in years and sex. The prospective study material was composed of cDNA or gDNA derived from T cells, B-cell-depleted T cells, or PBMCs. Deeply sampled blood TCRbeta repertoires from subjects exposed to, actively infected with, or recovered from COVID-19 were included in the dataset. The samples were drawn from two sources: the first 160 participants of the ongoing ImmuneRACE study, and approximately 1,300 subjects contributed by 6 global collaborators. The repertoires were released in a freely available public database meant as a resource for research on the immune response to SARS-CoV-2. Findings and caveats that apply to the study as a whole: The quantity of clinical and demographic metadata differed by source and by participant and was supplied without curation.

Notes on this clone: It has no known antigen specificity. Qualities for individual bases were not recorded, and no much larger clone is one base off.

Each collaborating institution followed its own protocols to collect whole blood in K2EDTA tubes. For TCRbeta analysis, collaborators shipped samples in one of three forms: frozen whole blood, isolated PBMCs, or DNA extracted from either of those sample types. CDR1 and CDR2 are read off the germline V gene as SGHDN and FVKESK. Including the terminal cysteine and phenylalanine, the CDR3 comprises 15 residues. Only CDR3 DNA remains: 45 bases, in frame from the first base. At the junction V is shortened by 3 bases and J by 5 bases, with 16 bases in between. The immunoSEQ Assay, a bias-controlled multiplex PCR, was used to amplify TCRbeta CDR3 regions from genomic DNA. In the authors' own workflow: The number of nucleated cells in each sample was estimated by amplification of reference gene primers within the assay. To quantify the absolute abundance of each unique TCRbeta CDR3 rearrangement, sequence reads were collapsed and filtered. Productive Simpson clonality was computed per sample as the square root of Simpson's diversity index over productive rearrangements. Sourced from immuneACCESS, this table was stored by TCRdb with only in-frame sequences that have V and J called. A share of the clones is absent; for the studies checked, an unresolved V gene accounts for under half, and the remainder has no known explanation. The V and J calls and the clone size are those of that table, but D and trimming were determined from the DNA. The sample table contains roughly 140,000 clones; only one count was recorded for roughly 80% of them. The top ten clonotypes cover 7% to 10% of the sample.

The receptor was derived from a human donor with acute or convalescent COVID-19. The donor label of this sample is uncertain. The chain joins TRBV14 to TRBJ2-5, with TRBD1 perhaps the D gene, on 5 matching bases. Sequencing input: peripheral blood. The DNA is as follows: TGTGCCAGCAGCCATATAAGGGGCCGTGGCGAGACCCAGTACTTC. It translates as CASSHIRGRGETQYF.